The 23 T cell receptor beta chains in this list originate from one sample, sequenced in a study of cytomegalovirus exposure and HLA in healthy donors. The PCR made use of 60 Vbeta and 13 Jbeta primers. Clones were sequenced by immunoSEQ multiplex PCR, and TCRdb holds only the in-frame ones, with some missing. Of some 150,000 clones listed, around three quarters are singletons. Sequencing was performed on PBMCs. Receptors originate from a man aged 40-49 years in good health and CMV-seronegative.

The rearrangement uses TRBV4-2 and TRBJ2-1; a possible D gene is TRBD1 (6 bases). Between the trimmed V and J ends, which lost 6 bases and 6 bases, there was a span of 15 bases. CDR3 length: 14 residues. Germline assignment: CDR1 LGHNA and CDR2 YNFKEQ. CDR3 nucleotides: TGTGCCAGCAGTGTCAGGACAGAATTCAATGAGCAGTTCTTC. Translating it yields CASSVRTEFNEQFF.

V and J are TRBV10-3 and TRBJ1-4; a possible D gene is TRBD1 (6 bases). Germline V gives CDR1 ENHRY, CDR2 SYGVKD. This CDR3 contains 14 residues. Trimming removed 6 bases at V and 6 bases at J, with 14 bases between. The CDR3 nucleotides are TGTGCCATCAGCCCGACAGGTGTCGATGAAAAACTGTTTTTT. This translates into CAISPTGVDEKLFF.

The chain recombines TRBV30 with TRBJ2-7; a weak D match, TRBD1 (6 bases). V was pared by 2 bases and J by 4 bases, with 9 bases between. Germline CDR1 GTSNPN, CDR2 SVGIG (reference sequence). The CDR3 has 12 amino acids. For the CDR3, the DNA is TGTGCCTGGAGTCTTACAGGGTACGAGCAGTACTTC. It is translated as CAWSLTGYEQYF.

This rearrangement joins TRBV11-3 to TRBJ2-7, with 7 bases identical to TRBD2. The V and J ends lost 0 bases and 2 bases, in that order; junction bases with no gene match: 4. Germline CDR1 SGHNT, CDR2 YENEEA. CDR3 length: 15 amino acids. The CDR3 DNA is TGTGCCAGCAGCTTAGACTTTGCGGGAGCCTACGAGCAGTACTTC. Its protein is CASSLDFAGAYEQYF.

The chain couples TRBV21-1 to TRBJ1-5; the D call in the table, TRBD1, was not verified against the DNA. TRBV21-1 is a pseudogene locus. This CDR3 has 16 residues. CDR3 sequence: CASSSTGEESNQPQHF. The CDR3 region has the DNA TGTGCCAGCAGCAGTACAGGTGAGGAGAGCAATCAGCCCCAGCATTTT.

The chain joins TRBV13 to TRBJ2-7; possibly TRBD2 for D (5 bases). CDR1 PRHDT and CDR2 FYEKMQ come from the germline V gene (reference sequence). V was trimmed by 5 bases and J by 2 bases, leaving 25 bases between them. This CDR3 is built from 18 residues. CDR3 sequence reads: CASSRWETERRGTYEQYF. In DNA, the CDR3 is TGTGCCAGCAGCAGATGGGAAACCGAAAGAAGAGGGACCTACGAGCAGTACTTC.

The gene calls are TRBV4-1 and TRBJ1-1; 9 nucleotides agree with TRBD1. Germline CDR1 reads MGHRA; CDR2 reads YSYEKL. V was clipped by 4 bases and J by 0 bases; unmatched bases: 6. The CDR3 runs to 16 residues. As DNA, the CDR3 is TGCGCCAGCAGCCCAGGGACAGGGACTATGAACACTGAAGCTTTCTTT. Its translation is CASSPGTGTMNTEAFF.

The chain joins TRBV2 to TRBJ2-5; 8 bases agree with TRBD2. The end of the DNA fits TRBJ2-7 better, so the J call may be wrong. This CDR3 has 17 residues. The germline gives CDR1 SNHLY, CDR2 FYNNEI. The CDR3 loop is CASSEKRSAGGFYEQYF. Here the CDR3 DNA reads TGTGCCAGCAGTGAAAAACGCTCCGCGGGAGGATTCTACGAGCAGTACTTC.

This clone was observed a handful of times. This chain connects TRBV7-2 to TRBJ2-1, with unresolved D. Germline CDR1 is SGHTA and CDR2 is FQGNSA. The CDR3 is 14 amino acids. Trimming took 5 bases from V and 8 from J, leaving 16 bases between them. The CDR3 loop reads CASSPGGLQYEQFF. The CDR3 bases are TGTGCCAGCAGCCCTGGTGGCCTACAGTATGAGCAGTTCTTC.

On this clone itself: Other nucleotide sequences in the sample specify the same CDR3. V usage is TRBV19 and J usage is TRBJ2-7; no clear D. The germline V gene encodes CDR1 LNHDA and CDR2 SQIVND (reference sequence). The CDR3 spans 14 residues. Deletions cut 4 bases from V and 4 bases from J, with 14 bases between. The CDR3 spells CASSTLVRAYEQYF. CDR3 DNA sequence: TGTGCCAGTAGTACACTGGTACGTGCATACGAGCAGTACTTC.

This clone has only one observation. The chain carries TRBV25-1 and TRBJ2-2; unclear D gene. The CDR3 extends over 13 amino acids. V lost 5 bases and J 5 bases, leaving 9 bases between the germline ends. Germline V gene data show CDR1 as MGHDK and CDR2 as SYGVNS. The CDR3: CASSLLDTGELFF. CDR3 coding DNA: TGTGCCAGCAGTCTACTTGATACCGGGGAGCTGTTTTTT.

The rearrangement joins TRBV19 to TRBJ2-3, with no clear D. The V gene's germline CDR1 is LNHDA and CDR2 SQIVND (reference sequence). This CDR3 region has 14 residues. Trimming shortened V by 5 bases and J by 2 bases, and 11 bases separated the two germline ends. The CDR3 region is CASSEGGNTDTQYF. In DNA form, the CDR3 reads TGTGCCAGTAGTGAAGGCGGAAACACAGATACGCAGTATTTT.

The J gene is TRBJ2-7, the V gene TRBV10-3; the match to TRBD2 covers 8 bases. Trimming cost V 2 bases and J 5 bases; bases outside gene matches: 5. Germline assignment: CDR1 ENHRY and CDR2 SYGVKD. This CDR3 is built from 14 residues. CDR3 in amino acids: CAISEREGTHEQYF. The DNA for the CDR3 is TGTGCCATCAGTGAGCGGGAGGGTACCCACGAGCAGTACTTC.

This chain links TRBV11-2 with TRBJ2-2, with no clear D. Trimming cost V 3 bases and J 6 bases, with 11 bases left between them. The germline gives CDR1 SGHAT, CDR2 FQNNGV. The CDR3 spans 14 residues. The CDR3 here is CASSFPRSAGELFF. The CDR3 nucleotides are TGTGCCAGCAGCTTCCCGAGAAGCGCCGGGGAGCTGTTTTTT. The full variable domain, with the rest looked up from reference TRBV11-2 and TRBJ2-2, is EAGVAQSPRYKIIEKRQSVAFWCNPISGHATLYWYQQILGQGPKLLIQFQNNGVVDDSQLPKDRFSAERLKGVDSTLKIQPAKLEDSAVYLCASSFPRSAGELFFGEGSRLTVL.

J is TRBJ2-1 and V is TRBV28, with 11 bases identical to TRBD2. Unmatched junction bases numbered 16, after V lost 2 bases and J lost 7 bases. The V gene's germline CDR1 is MDHEN and CDR2 SYDVKM. The CDR3 contains 19 residues. CDR3 region: CASSLKTPRLAGSGNEQFF. As DNA, the CDR3 is TGTGCCAGCAGTTTAAAGACCCCTCGACTAGCGGGATCTGGAAATGAGCAGTTCTTC.

The gene calls are TRBV2 and TRBJ1-4; the match to TRBD1 covers 9 bases. V lost 7 bases and J lost 7; bases outside the gene matches: 7. The CDR3 contains 14 residues. CDR1 and CDR2 from the germline V gene are SNHLY and FYNNEI. The CDR3 DNA follows: TGTGCCAGCAATCCGGGACAGGGAGTTGAAAAACTGTTTTTT. Its protein product is CASNPGQGVEKLFF.

The rearrangement links TRBV2 to TRBJ1-1, with D possibly matching TRBD1 (6 bases). The CDR3 spans 15 residues. The V gene lost 6 bases and the J gene lost 7 bases, with 21 bases spanning the gap. Germline assignment: CDR1 SNHLY and CDR2 FYNNEI. CDR3 DNA sequence: TGTGCCAGCAGGGTGAATCTGGGGGACAAGGGTGAAGCTTTCTTT. As protein: CASRVNLGDKGEAFF.

The chain is built from TRBV10-3 and TRBJ2-2; TRBD1 is a possible D gene (5 bases). The germline gives CDR1 ENHRY, CDR2 SYGVKD. Trimming took 11 bases from V and 6 from J, leaving 13 bases between them. The CDR3 runs to 12 residues. The CDR3: CASATGSGELFF. CDR3 DNA sequence: TGTGCCTCGGCTACAGGCTCCGGGGAGCTGTTTTTT.

The rearrangement links TRBV5-1 to TRBJ2-7, with a possible D match to TRBD2 (6 bases). The germline CDR1 and CDR2 sequences are SGHRS and YFSETQ. This CDR3 is 15 amino acids long. The V end lost 1 base, the J end lost 2 bases, and 13 bases lay between the germline ends. The CDR3 nucleotides are TGCGCCAGCAGCTTGAGTAGGGGACTTACCTACGAGCAGTACTTC. Encoded protein: CASSLSRGLTYEQYF.

As concerns this clone: The same CDR3 arises from other DNA sequences in this sample as well. The chain joins TRBV30 to TRBJ2-5, with D possibly TRBD2 on 5 matching bases. CDR1 GTSNPN and CDR2 SVGIG come from the germline V gene (reference sequence). This CDR3 contains 13 residues. Between the trimmed V and J ends, which lost 0 bases and 1 base, there was a span of 6 bases. CDR3: CAWSVGGQETQYF. CDR3 DNA: TGTGCCTGGAGTGTTGGAGGCCAAGAGACCCAGTACTTC.

This clone has a single count. This rearrangement joins TRBV6-5 to TRBJ1-3; the D gene is possibly TRBD1 (5 bases). CDR1 is MNHEY and CDR2 is SVGAGI in the germline V gene. This CDR3 has 14 residues. Trimming cost V 8 bases and J 3 bases, with 14 bases left between them. The CDR3 nucleotides are TGTGCCAGCCGCCTCGGGGGGAATGGAAACACCATATATTTT. Amino acids: CASRLGGNGNTIYF.

In the case of this clone: At one end the junction does not follow the germline gene, possibly because of a read error. The sample contains more than one DNA sequence encoding this CDR3. The chain carries TRBV14 and TRBJ2-7; TRBD2 matches 10 bases. From germline, CDR1 is SGHDN and CDR2 FVKESK. There are 16 residues in the CDR3. CDR3 loop: CASSPLLAGGSYEQYF. The DNA for the CDR3 is TGCGCCAGCAGCCCCTTATTAGCGGGAGGTTCCTACGAGCAGTACTTC. The full variable domain, completed using reference TRBV14 and TRBJ2-7, is EAGVTQFPSHSVIEKGQTVTLRCDPISGHDNLYWYRRVMGKEIKFLLHFVKESKQDESGMPNNRFLAERTGGTYSTLKVQPAELEDSGVYFCASSPLLAGGSYEQYFGPGTRLTVT.

This clone appeared a single time. CDR3: CASTGDRAYEQYF. The CDR3 nucleotides read TGTGCCAGCACAGGGGACAGGGCTTACGAGCAGTACTTC. This rearrangement joins TRBV5-6 to TRBJ2-7, with 9 bases fitting TRBD1. V was pared by 6 bases and J by 4 bases, with 5 bases of the junction left unmatched. Germline CDR1 SGHDT, CDR2 YYEEEE. The CDR3 consists of 13 residues.